This note documents a single T cell receptor (beta chain) sequence. These data are taken from a study of cytomegalovirus exposure and HLA in healthy donors. The J segment lost 0 bases and the V segment lost 4 bases, leaving 8 bases of the junction unmatched. This CDR3 is 16 amino acids long. The germline V gene encodes CDR1 LGHNA and CDR2 YNFKEQ. The PCR ran on 60 Vbeta and 13 Jbeta primers. The repertoire was sequenced with immunoSEQ multiplex PCR; TCRdb's copy has only in-frame clones and lacks some. This sample has fewer than 140,000 clones; roughly 80% occur once, and the top ten carry approximately 3.6%.

The receptor comes from a man between 60 and 70 years old in good health and CMV-seronegative. This chain links TRBV4-2 with TRBJ2-7; 8 bases match TRBD2. What was sequenced was PBMCs. The CDR3 DNA is TGTGCCAGCAGCCGGGAGGCGGGGGGAGCCTCCTACGAGCAGTACTTC. Translating gives CASSREAGGASYEQYF.